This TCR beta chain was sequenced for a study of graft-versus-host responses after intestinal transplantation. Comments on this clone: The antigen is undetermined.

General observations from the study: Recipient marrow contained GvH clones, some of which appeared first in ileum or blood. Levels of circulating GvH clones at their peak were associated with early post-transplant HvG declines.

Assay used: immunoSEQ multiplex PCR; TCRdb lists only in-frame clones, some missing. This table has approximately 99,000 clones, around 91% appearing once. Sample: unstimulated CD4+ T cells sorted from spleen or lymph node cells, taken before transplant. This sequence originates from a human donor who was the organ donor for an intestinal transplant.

The CDR3 sequence is CASREGGAGGANTGELFF. CDR3 in DNA: TGTGCCAGCAGGGAGGGGGGTGCGGGGGGCGCGAACACCGGGGAGCTGTTTTTT. The genes are TRBV28 and TRBJ2-2; the match to TRBD2 covers 8 bases. Germline V lookup: CDR1 MDHEN, CDR2 SYDVKM. With 6 bases clipped from V and 0 bases from J, the junction kept 12 bases outside the gene matches. The length of the CDR3 is 18 residues. The full variable domain, rest sourced from reference TRBV28 and TRBJ2-2, is DVKVTQSSRYLVKRTGEKVFLECVQDMDHENMFWYRQDPGLGLRLIYFSYDVKMKEKGDIPEGYSVSREKKERFSLILESASTNQTSMYLCASREGGAGGANTGELFFGEGSRLTVL.